These T cell receptor beta chains were read from a single sample in a study of OX40 agonist ivuxolimab in advanced cancers. The table came from immunoSEQ multiplex PCR; TCRdb's copy has only in-frame clones and leaves some out. The sample includes about 50,000 clones, approximately 90% of them seen just once. This specimen was CD4+ or CD8+ T cells sorted from blood, taken in a trial of the OX40 agonist ivuxolimab. The source is an adult with an advanced solid tumor such as melanoma, head and neck, liver or kidney cancer. Each CDR3 is given with its conserved first and last residue. Each record gives: V gene, J gene, clone size, CDR3 protein. Size is stated for part of the rows, as once, few or many counts, or as a class when the clone is expanded.

TRBV15	TRBJ2-5	few	CATRDTGGPGETQYF
TRBV5-1	TRBJ1-1	once	CASSPGQGASTEAFF
TRBV11-3	TRBJ2-3	.	CASSRLAGVGSDTQYF
TRBV5-4	TRBJ2-1	.	CASSLGTEYNEQFF
TRBV7-6	TRBJ2-3	.	CASSTPGTSGLLTDTQYF
TRBV27	TRBJ2-3	once	CASSLSSADTQYF
TRBV29-1	TRBJ2-5	.	CSVADYLRLVGQETQYF
TRBV5-6	TRBJ2-5	.	CASSAGLAEETQYF
TRBV6-1	TRBJ1-1	.	CASSEAVDIEAFF
TRBV19	TRBJ1-1	.	CASSILAGGRNTEAFF
TRBV6-5	TRBJ2-5	.	CASSYGVPGETQYF
TRBV19	TRBJ2-3	.	CASSIDRGGGTDTQYF
TRBV28	TRBJ2-2	.	CASSLWGPIPGGELFF
TRBV2	TRBJ2-1	.	CASRGTGGIYEQFF
TRBV7-9	TRBJ2-2	.	CASSLEIANTGELFF
TRBV28	TRBJ1-1	.	CASSSYSDRPPEAFF
TRBV9	TRBJ2-5	.	CASSVAARQETQYF
TRBV28	TRBJ1-5	.	CASSYHRDRAQPQHF
TRBV18	TRBJ1-2	.	CASSPAGTAFPGYTF
TRBV19	TRBJ1-5	.	CASIPTGNSNQPQHF
TRBV6-1	TRBJ1-2	few	CASSEHPWQPGGYGYTF
TRBV6-1	TRBJ2-4	once	CASSDPSGQPGGQYF
TRBV7-9	TRBJ2-1	.	CASSSSWAIYNEQFF
TRBV5-4	TRBJ2-3	.	CASSGYGTPSTDTQYF
TRBV19	TRBJ1-6	.	CASSISTVPYNSPLHF
TRBV27	TRBJ2-5	few	CASSSALAGKGRLETQYF
TRBV5-4	TRBJ2-1	.	CASTKLGEGQTEQFF
TRBV7-6	TRBJ1-5	.	CASSLAGQRPQHF
TRBV30	TRBJ2-7	.	CAWSQGAYEQYF
TRBV5-1	TRBJ1-4	.	CASSPGQGAREKLFF
TRBV2	TRBJ2-1	.	CASSVTSGDYNEQFF
TRBV28	TRBJ1-6	.	CASSFAAVGSPLHF
TRBV4-3	TRBJ2-7	.	CASSRSTSPLGEQYF
TRBV29-1	TRBJ1-2	.	CSVLPGDFARNGYTF
TRBV30	TRBJ2-3	.	CAWSVASSTDTQYF
TRBV9	TRBJ2-7	.	CASSVKGASPYEQYF
TRBV6-5	TRBJ1-4	.	CASSPGQGIGEKLFF
TRBV6-6	TRBJ1-2	.	CASSHGEKFGYTF
TRBV6-5	TRBJ1-2	.	CASSYVGQLDDGYTF
TRBV29-1	TRBJ2-2	.	CSVLSHRGSGELFF
TRBV7-9	TRBJ2-7	.	CASSPRERESPYEQYF